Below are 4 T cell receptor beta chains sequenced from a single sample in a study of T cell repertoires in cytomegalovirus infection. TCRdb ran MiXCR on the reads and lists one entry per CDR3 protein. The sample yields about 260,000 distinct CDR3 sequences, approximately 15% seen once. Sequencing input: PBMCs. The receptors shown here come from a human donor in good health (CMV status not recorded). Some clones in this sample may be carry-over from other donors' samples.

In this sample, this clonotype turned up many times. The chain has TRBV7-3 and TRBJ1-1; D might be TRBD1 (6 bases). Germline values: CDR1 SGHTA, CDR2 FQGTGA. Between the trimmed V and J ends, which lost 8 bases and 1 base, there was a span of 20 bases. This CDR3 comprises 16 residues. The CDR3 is CASGVGQLQTNTEAFF. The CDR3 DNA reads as TGTGCCAGCGGGGTAGGACAGCTACAAACGAACACTGAAGCTTTCTTT.

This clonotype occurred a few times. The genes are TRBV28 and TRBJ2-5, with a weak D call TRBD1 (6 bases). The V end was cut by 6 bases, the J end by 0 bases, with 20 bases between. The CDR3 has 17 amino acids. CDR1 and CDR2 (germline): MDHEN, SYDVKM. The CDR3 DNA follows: TGTGCCAGCAGCCGACAGCCCCGGACAGACTACCAAGAGACCCAGTACTTC. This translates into CASSRQPRTDYQETQYF.

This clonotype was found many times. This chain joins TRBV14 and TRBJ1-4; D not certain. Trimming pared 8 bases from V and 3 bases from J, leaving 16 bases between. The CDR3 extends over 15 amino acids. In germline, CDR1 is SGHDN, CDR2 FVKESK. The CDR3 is CASPVFRGANEKLFF. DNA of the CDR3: TGTGCCAGCCCCGTGTTTCGGGGAGCTAATGAAAAACTGTTTTTT.

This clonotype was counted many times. CDR3 sequence: CASSEITSGSSTDTQYF. CDR3 coding DNA: TGTGCCAGCAGTGAAATCACTAGCGGTTCTAGCACAGATACGCAGTATTTT. V is TRBV6-1 and J is TRBJ2-3; the match to TRBD2 covers 8 bases. Germline loops: CDR1 MNHNS, CDR2 SASEGT. The V and J ends lost 2 bases and 0 bases, in that order; junction bases with no gene match: 7. This CDR3 has 17 amino acids.